The 18 T cell receptor beta chains below were found in one sample sequenced in a study of sequential checkpoint blockade in melanoma. Treatment here: randomized to nivolumab then ipilimumab (arm A) or the reverse (arm B). Clones were read by immunoSEQ multiplex PCR, and TCRdb kept only the in-frame ones, dropping some. The top ten clones hold approximately 10% of a sample with approximately 11,000 clones, 78% of them seen once. Material: CD8+ T cells sorted from blood (inferred from file names), obtained from a patient given nivolumab and ipilimumab in sequence. These receptors all stem from a human donor with melanoma.

The chain employs TRBV14 and TRBJ2-3; no clear D gene. Germline V lookup: CDR1 SGHDN, CDR2 FVKESK. The V end was cut by 4 bases, the J end by 11 bases, with 13 bases between. This CDR3 has 12 residues. The CDR3, as DNA: TGTGCCAGCAGCCCTTTTGGCGGAATGCAGTATTTT. Translation gives CASSPFGGMQYF. Looking up the rest from reference TRBV14 and TRBJ2-3 gives the full variable domain: EAGVTQFPSHSVIEKGQTVTLRCDPISGHDNLYWYRRVMGKEIKFLLHFVKESKQDESGMPNNRFLAERTGGTYSTLKVQPAELEDSGVYFCASSPFGGMQYFGPGTRLTVL.

The CDR3: CATSRDLAGGFGNTIYF. CDR3 coding DNA: TGTGCCACCAGCAGAGATCTGGCAGGGGGGTTTGGAAACACCATATATTTT. The chain recombines TRBV15 with TRBJ1-3; 7 nucleotides agree with TRBD1. Losses at the gene ends were 0 bases for V and 3 bases for J; bases not matched to a gene: 8. CDR1 and CDR2 (germline): LNHNV, YYDKDF (reference sequence). This CDR3 spans 17 amino acids.

The chain couples TRBV7-8 to TRBJ2-5, with 14 positions matching TRBD2. In germline, CDR1 is SGHVS, CDR2 FQNEAQ. This CDR3 is 16 amino acids long. The J segment lost 5 bases and the V segment lost 7 bases, leaving 9 bases of the junction unmatched. For the CDR3, the DNA is TGTGCCAGCACCCCGGGACTAGCGGGAGTGGGTGAGACCCAGTACTTC. Its protein product is CASTPGLAGVGETQYF.

CDR3 loop: CASSKDRNLQETQYF. CDR3 coding DNA: TGTGCCAGCAGCAAGGACAGGAACCTCCAAGAGACCCAGTACTTC. The genes are TRBV7-9 and TRBJ2-5, with 7 bases aligning to TRBD1. Unmatched junction bases numbered 7, after V lost 5 bases and J lost 1 base. This CDR3 is 15 amino acids long. In germline, CDR1 is SEHNR, CDR2 FQNEAQ (reference sequence).

The chain couples TRBV11-2 to TRBJ2-1; 8 nucleotides align to TRBD1. This CDR3 is built from 14 residues. CDR1 is SGHAT, CDR2 FQNNGV, per germline. The V gene end was trimmed by 1 base and the J gene end by 8 bases; junction bases not matched to a gene: 4. The CDR3 sequence: CASSLGTGRDEQFF. In nucleotides, the CDR3 is TGTGCCAGCAGCTTAGGGACAGGGAGAGATGAGCAGTTCTTC. Filled out from reference TRBV11-2 and TRBJ2-1, the complete variable domain reads EAGVAQSPRYKIIEKRQSVAFWCNPISGHATLYWYQQILGQGPKLLIQFQNNGVVDDSQLPKDRFSAERLKGVDSTLKIQPAKLEDSAVYLCASSLGTGRDEQFFGPGTRLTVL.

V usage is TRBV5-6 and J usage is TRBJ1-1; D call uncertain. The CDR3 consists of 13 residues. Germline V gives CDR1 SGHDT, CDR2 YYEEEE. V lost 5 bases to trimming and J lost 0 bases, with 8 bases between them. The CDR3 bases are TGTGCCAGCAGGGAAACAGTGAACACTGAAGCTTTCTTT. This sequence encodes CASRETVNTEAFF. The full variable domain, with the rest looked up from reference TRBV5-6 and TRBJ1-1, is DAGVTQSPTHLIKTRGQQVTLRCSPKSGHDTVSWYQQALGQGPQFIFQYYEEEERQRGNFPDRFSGHQFPNYSSELNVNALLLGDSALYLCASRETVNTEAFFGQGTRLTVV.

The chain couples TRBV6-5 to TRBJ2-1, with D possibly TRBD1 on 5 matching bases. The germline V gene encodes CDR1 MNHEY and CDR2 SVGAGI. The CDR3 runs to 14 residues. V dropped 6 bases and J dropped 3 bases, with 12 bases sitting between them. The CDR3 reads CASSTGHLYNEQFF. CDR3 in DNA: TGTGCCAGCAGCACCGGACACCTCTACAATGAGCAGTTCTTC.

V gene TRBV15 combines with J gene TRBJ1-2; a weak D match, TRBD1 (5 bases). CDR1 and CDR2 from the germline V gene are LNHNV and YYDKDF (reference sequence). V was trimmed by 0 bases and J by 4 bases, leaving 12 bases between them. The CDR3 length is 15 residues. CDR3 protein: CATSRDRQGSYGYTF. The CDR3 coding sequence is TGTGCCACCAGCAGAGATCGGCAGGGAAGCTATGGCTACACCTTC.

CDR3 DNA sequence: TGTGCCAGCAGCGCGCAGGGGGCGCGAGGGGACGAGCAGTACTTC. The encoded protein is CASSAQGARGDEQYF. The chain has TRBV9 and TRBJ2-7, with 8 positions matching TRBD1. CDR3 length: 15 amino acids. The junction had 10 bases not matched to a gene; V was cut back by 3 bases and J by 5 bases. The V gene's germline CDR1 is SGDLS and CDR2 YYNGEE.

The J gene is TRBJ2-7, the V gene TRBV5-1, with TRBD2 matching 10 bases. The V and J ends lost 2 bases and 5 bases, in that order; junction bases with no gene match: 13. CDR3 length: 17 amino acids. CDR1 SGHRS and CDR2 YFSETQ come from the germline V gene. DNA for the CDR3: TGCGCCAGCAGCTTTCTTCTAGCGGGAGCCAGGGTCCACGAGCAGTACTTC. Protein: CASSFLLAGARVHEQYF.

The J gene is TRBJ2-7, the V gene TRBV5-1; D possibly corresponds to TRBD2 (6 bases). Germline CDR1 and CDR2: SGHRS and YFSETQ. Trimming shortened V by 4 bases and J by 2 bases, and 13 bases separated the two germline ends. The CDR3 has 14 residues. CDR3: CASSAGPITYEQYF. Here the CDR3 DNA reads TGCGCCAGCAGCGCGGGACCCATTACCTACGAGCAGTACTTC.

The V call is TRBV27, the J call TRBJ1-1; a weak D match, TRBD1 (6 bases). The V and J ends lost 0 bases and 1 base respectively, with 9 bases between them. CDR1 is MNHEY, CDR2 SMNVEV, per germline (reference sequence). This CDR3 comprises 15 residues. The CDR3 DNA sequence: TGTGCCAGCAGTTTATCGAGACAGGAGAACACTGAAGCTTTCTTT. Translation gives CASSLSRQENTEAFF.

The V gene is TRBV19, the J gene TRBJ2-1; D is perhaps TRBD2 (5 bases). In germline, CDR1 is LNHDA, CDR2 SQIVND (reference sequence). V was clipped by 3 bases and J by 2 bases, with 11 bases between them. This CDR3 has 15 residues. In DNA form, the CDR3 reads TGTGCCAGTAGTATTGTACCTAGCCCCTACAATGAGCAGTTCTTC. It is translated as CASSIVPSPYNEQFF.

V gene TRBV11-2 combines with J gene TRBJ2-7; TRBD1 might be the D (5 bases). Germline V CDR1 and CDR2: SGHAT, FQNNGV. This CDR3 has 13 amino acids. V was cut by 5 bases and J by 3 bases, with 11 bases left in between. CDR3 nucleotides: TGTGCCAGCAGCCTGGGGCAGGTCTACGAGCAGTACTTC. Amino acids: CASSLGQVYEQYF.

The chain joins TRBV9 to TRBJ2-1; TRBD1 is a possible D gene (5 bases). Trimming removed 0 bases from V and 7 bases from J, with 14 bases in between. This CDR3 spans 15 amino acids. Germline CDR1 SGDLS, CDR2 YYNGEE. CDR3 DNA sequence: TGTGCCAGCAGCGTAGAGGGGTTTGTTCAGAATGAGCAGTTCTTC. As protein: CASSVEGFVQNEQFF.

Worth noting for this clone: At one end the junction does not follow the germline gene, possibly because of a read error. This same CDR3 is encoded by further DNA sequences in the sample. The J gene is TRBJ2-1, the V gene TRBV27; D uncertain. Germline V gene lookup returns CDR1 MNHEY and CDR2 SMNVEV (reference sequence). This CDR3 spans 13 amino acids. The CDR3 protein is CASSLARYDEQFF. CDR3 DNA sequence: TGTGCCAGCAGTTTAGCCAGGTACGATGAGCAATTCTTC.

Of note for this clone: The same CDR3 also results from other DNA sequences found in this sample. This chain joins TRBV4-2 and TRBJ2-7; 8 bases align to TRBD2. The germline V gene has CDR1 LGHNA and CDR2 YNFKEQ. The length of the CDR3 is 18 residues. V trimming: 0 bases; J trimming: 5 bases; junction bases outside the gene matches: 15. The CDR3 is CASSQEWTAGGPSHEQYF. The DNA of the CDR3 is TGTGCCAGCAGCCAAGAGTGGACGGCGGGGGGACCCTCTCACGAGCAGTACTTC.

The chain uses TRBV4-1 and TRBJ2-7, with TRBD1 identical over 8 bases. Looked up from germline, CDR1 is MGHRA and CDR2 is YSYEKL. V dropped 4 bases and J dropped 6; count of bases not matched to a gene: 8. The CDR3 runs 14 residues. The CDR3 reads CASSPGQELLEQYF. CDR3 bases: TGCGCCAGCAGCCCGGGACAGGAATTGCTCGAGCAGTACTTC.